The following is a T cell receptor (beta chain) sequence with its context. Its target is unknown. These data come from a study of regulatory T cells in long-lasting Graves disease. Study as a whole: Duration of antithyroid drug therapy among newly diagnosed Graves' patients was under 3 months.

Study findings and constraints: TRBV28, TRBJ1-2 and TRBJ2-5 emerged as the favored segments in persistent disease. Investigators studied peripheral blood only, not thyroid tissue.

This CDR3 is built from 15 residues. V dropped 7 bases and J dropped 0 bases, with 13 bases sitting between them. Arm-PCR of CDR3 regions and iRepertoire HTBI primers were the basis on which TCR beta libraries were built. Via MiXCR, TCRdb re-called the multiplex PCR reads, giving one row per CDR3 protein. The sample records about 240,000 distinct CDR3 sequences, 20% to 25% being singletons. Time point defined: newly diagnosed GD, antithyroid drugs for less than 3 months. PBMCs provided the RNA from which the TCR library was made. Under American Thyroid Association guidelines, Graves' disease was diagnosed.

V is TRBV12-3 or TRBV12-4 and J is TRBJ2-1; unclear D gene. This specimen consisted of peripheral blood mononuclear cells (PBMCs), obtained at new diagnosis, from a patient treated with antithyroid drugs. The clonotype originates from a female donor with Graves disease. The CDR3 protein is CASNNAASSYNEQFF. CDR3 nucleotides: TGTGCCAGCAACAATGCCGCGAGCTCCTACAATGAGCAGTTCTTC.